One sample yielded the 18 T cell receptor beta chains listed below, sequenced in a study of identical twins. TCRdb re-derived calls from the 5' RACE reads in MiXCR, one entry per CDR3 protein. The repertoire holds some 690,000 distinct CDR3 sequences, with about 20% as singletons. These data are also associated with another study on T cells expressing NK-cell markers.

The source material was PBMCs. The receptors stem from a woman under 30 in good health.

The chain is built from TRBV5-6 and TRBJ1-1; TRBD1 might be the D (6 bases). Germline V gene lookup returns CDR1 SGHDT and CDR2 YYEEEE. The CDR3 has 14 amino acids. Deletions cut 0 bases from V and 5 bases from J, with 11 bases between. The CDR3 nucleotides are TGTGCCAGCAGCTTGGTTAGGGGGAGGACTGAAGCTTTCTTT. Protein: CASSLVRGRTEAFF.

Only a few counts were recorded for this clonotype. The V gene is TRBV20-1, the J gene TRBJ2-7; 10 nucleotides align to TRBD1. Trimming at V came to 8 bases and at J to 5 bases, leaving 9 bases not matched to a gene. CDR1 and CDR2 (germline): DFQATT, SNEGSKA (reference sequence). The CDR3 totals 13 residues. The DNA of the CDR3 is TGCAGTACACCGGGACAGGGGCATAACGAGCAGTACTTC. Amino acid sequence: CSTPGQGHNEQYF.

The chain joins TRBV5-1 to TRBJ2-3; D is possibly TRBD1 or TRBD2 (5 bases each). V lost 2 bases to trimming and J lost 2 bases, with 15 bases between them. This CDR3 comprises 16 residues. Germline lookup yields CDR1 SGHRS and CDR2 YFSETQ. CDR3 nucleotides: TGCGCCAGCAGCTTCGACTCGGGGCCAACCACAGATACGCAGTATTTT. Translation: CASSFDSGPTTDTQYF.

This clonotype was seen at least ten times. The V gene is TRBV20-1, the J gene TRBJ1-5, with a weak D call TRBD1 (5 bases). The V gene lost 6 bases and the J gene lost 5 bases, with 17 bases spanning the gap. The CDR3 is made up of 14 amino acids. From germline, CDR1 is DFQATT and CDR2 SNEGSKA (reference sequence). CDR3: CSAAGTVRYQPQHF. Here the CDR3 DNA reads TGCAGTGCGGCCGGGACGGTGAGGTATCAGCCCCAGCATTTT.

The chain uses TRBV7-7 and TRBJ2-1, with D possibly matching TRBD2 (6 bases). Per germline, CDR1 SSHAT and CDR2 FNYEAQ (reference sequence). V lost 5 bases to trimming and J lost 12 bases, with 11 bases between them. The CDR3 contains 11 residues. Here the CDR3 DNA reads TGTGCCAGCAGCCGTGGAGGGGTGCAGTTCTTC. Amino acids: CASSRGGVQFF. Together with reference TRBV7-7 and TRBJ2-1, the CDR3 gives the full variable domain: GAGVSQSPRYKVTKRGQDVTLRCDPISSHATLYWYQQALGQGPEFLTYFNYEAQPDKSGLPSDRFSAERPEGSISTLTIQRTEQRDSAMYRCASSRGGVQFFGPGTRLTVL.

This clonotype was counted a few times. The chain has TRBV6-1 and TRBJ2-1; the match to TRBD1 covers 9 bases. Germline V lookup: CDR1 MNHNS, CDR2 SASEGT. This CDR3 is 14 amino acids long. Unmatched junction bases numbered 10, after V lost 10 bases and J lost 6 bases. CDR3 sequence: CATGAGQGRNEQFF. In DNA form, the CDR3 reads TGTGCCACGGGTGCGGGACAGGGTCGCAATGAGCAGTTCTTC.

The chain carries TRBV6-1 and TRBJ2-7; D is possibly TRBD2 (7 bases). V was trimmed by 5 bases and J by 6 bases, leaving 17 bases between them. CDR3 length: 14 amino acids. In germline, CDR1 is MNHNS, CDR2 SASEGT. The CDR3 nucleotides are TGTGCCAGCAGTAAGTCGGGGGGCCGTCTCGAGCAGTACTTC. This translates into CASSKSGGRLEQYF.

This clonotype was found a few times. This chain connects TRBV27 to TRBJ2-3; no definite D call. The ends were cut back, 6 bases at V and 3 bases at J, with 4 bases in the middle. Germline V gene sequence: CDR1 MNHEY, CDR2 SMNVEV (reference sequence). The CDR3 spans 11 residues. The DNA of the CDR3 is TGTGCCAGCAGAAAAACAGATACGCAGTATTTT. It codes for CASRKTDTQYF.

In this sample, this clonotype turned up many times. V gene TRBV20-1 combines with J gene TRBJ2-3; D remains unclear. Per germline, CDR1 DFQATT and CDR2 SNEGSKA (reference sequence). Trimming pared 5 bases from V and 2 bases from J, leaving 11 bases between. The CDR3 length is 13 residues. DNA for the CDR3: TGCAGTGCTGAACGTGATGCCACAGATACGCAGTATTTT. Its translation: CSAERDATDTQYF.

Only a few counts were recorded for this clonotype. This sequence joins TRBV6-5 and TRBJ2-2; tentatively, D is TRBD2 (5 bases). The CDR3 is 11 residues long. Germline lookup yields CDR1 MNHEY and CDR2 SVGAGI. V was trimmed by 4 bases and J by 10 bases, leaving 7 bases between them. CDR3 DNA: TGTGCCAGCAGTTGGGGAGCGGAGCTGTTTTTT. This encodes CASSWGAELFF.

The CDR3 sequence: CASSFTRGKAYEQYF. CDR3 nucleotide sequence: TGTGCCAGCAGCTTCACCCGAGGTAAAGCCTACGAGCAGTACTTC. The chain uses TRBV5-5 and TRBJ2-7; no firm D call. Trimming left V 2 bases short and J 2 bases short, with 14 bases between. Germline assignment: CDR1 SGHKS and CDR2 YYEKEE (reference sequence). This CDR3 region has 15 residues.

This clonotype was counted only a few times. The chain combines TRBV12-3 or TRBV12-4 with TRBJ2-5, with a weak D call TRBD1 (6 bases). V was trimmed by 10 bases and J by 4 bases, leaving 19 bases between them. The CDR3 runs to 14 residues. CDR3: CANSLTGTPETQYF. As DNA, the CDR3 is TGTGCCAACTCTCTCACAGGGACCCCAGAGACCCAGTACTTC.

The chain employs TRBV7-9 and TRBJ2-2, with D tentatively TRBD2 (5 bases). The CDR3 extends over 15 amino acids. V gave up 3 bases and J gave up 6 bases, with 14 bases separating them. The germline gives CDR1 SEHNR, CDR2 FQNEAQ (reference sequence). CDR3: CASSFGEIPSGELFF. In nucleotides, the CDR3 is TGTGCCAGCAGCTTCGGGGAAATCCCATCCGGGGAGCTGTTTTTT.

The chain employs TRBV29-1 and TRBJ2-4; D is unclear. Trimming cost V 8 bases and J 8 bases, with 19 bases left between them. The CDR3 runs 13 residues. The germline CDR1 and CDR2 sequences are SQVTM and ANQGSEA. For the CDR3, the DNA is TGCAGCTTCTCGTGGGCCCCTAGGGACATTCAGTACTTC. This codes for CSFSWAPRDIQYF.

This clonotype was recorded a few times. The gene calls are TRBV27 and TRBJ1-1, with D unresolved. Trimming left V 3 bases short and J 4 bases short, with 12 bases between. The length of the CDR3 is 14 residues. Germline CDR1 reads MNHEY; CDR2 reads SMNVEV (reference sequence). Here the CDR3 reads CASSFDGRGTEAFF. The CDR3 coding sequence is TGTGCCAGCAGTTTTGATGGTAGAGGCACTGAAGCTTTCTTT.

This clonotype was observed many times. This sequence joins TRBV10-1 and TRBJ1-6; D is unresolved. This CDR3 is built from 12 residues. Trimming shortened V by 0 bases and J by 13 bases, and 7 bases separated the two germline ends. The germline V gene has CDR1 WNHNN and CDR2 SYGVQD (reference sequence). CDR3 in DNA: TGCGCCAGCAGTGAGTCGACGGGGCCCCTCCACTTT. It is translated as CASSESTGPLHF.

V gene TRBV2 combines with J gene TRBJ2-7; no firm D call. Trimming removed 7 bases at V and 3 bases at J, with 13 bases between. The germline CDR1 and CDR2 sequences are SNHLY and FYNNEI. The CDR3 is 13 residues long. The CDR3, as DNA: TGTGCCAGCACCATTGCCGATAGCTACGAGCAGTACTTC. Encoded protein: CASTIADSYEQYF.

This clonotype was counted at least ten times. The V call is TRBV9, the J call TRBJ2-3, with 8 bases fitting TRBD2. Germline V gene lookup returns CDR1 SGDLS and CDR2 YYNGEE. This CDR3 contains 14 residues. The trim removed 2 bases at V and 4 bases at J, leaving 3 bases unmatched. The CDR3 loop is CASSVGGGPDTQYF. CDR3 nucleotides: TGTGCCAGCAGCGTCGGGGGGGGGCCAGATACGCAGTATTTT.